This TCR beta chain was identified during a study of blood T cell repertoires in COVID-19. Overall study: Samples of COVID-19 (acute and convalescent) were obtained from the United States, Italy and Spain. Nucleic acid was either cDNA or gDNA, and it came from T cells, B-cell-depleted T cells, or PBMCs.

The CDR3 loop spans 15 amino acids. Trimming left V 2 bases short and J 2 bases short, with 13 bases between. Germline-derived CDR1 and CDR2 are MDHEN and SYDVKM. In the authors' workflow: Using reference gene primer amplification, nucleated cell counts were estimated. Sequencing was performed with immunoSEQ multiplex PCR; in TCRdb, only in-frame clones are kept and a portion is missing. V and J calls and clone size are given by that table; D and trimming were obtained from the DNA. The sample has approximately 85,000 clones, 86% seen once. The material sequenced was peripheral blood. The chain carries TRBV28 and TRBJ2-7, with D maybe TRBD1 (5 bases). This clonotype was obtained from a man in his fifties or sixties with active or convalescent COVID-19. The CDR3 bases are TGTGCCAGCAGTTTAGTACAGGACGATACCTACGAGCAGTACTTC. It yields the protein CASSLVQDDTYEQYF.